These 27 T cell receptor beta chains were sequenced from one sample in a study of CD8 T cells in ankylosing spondylitis. TCRdb itself ran the 5' RACE reads through MiXCR, one entry per CDR3 protein. The profile shows 200,000 to 250,000 distinct CDR3 sequences, about 30% of them singletons. The sample was blood, either unsorted or a sorted T cell fraction (not recorded which). All receptors come from a male donor with ankylosing spondylitis or in good health (not recorded which).

A few counts support this clonotype. This rearrangement joins TRBV6-1 to TRBJ2-3, with D possibly matching TRBD1 (7 bases). Trimming removed 9 bases at V and 4 bases at J, with 14 bases between. This CDR3 comprises 13 residues. Germline values: CDR1 MNHNS, CDR2 SASEGT. Here the CDR3 reads CASQGGPSDTQYF. CDR3 DNA: TGTGCCAGTCAGGGGGGCCCCTCAGATACGCAGTATTTT.

There are a few counts of this clonotype. The chain is built from TRBV12-3 or TRBV12-4 and TRBJ2-3, with 7 bases that match TRBD1. The CDR3 covers 13 residues. Unmatched junction bases numbered 5, after V lost 5 bases and J lost 6 bases. For the CDR3, the DNA is TGTGCCAGCAGTCCCAGGGACAGCGATACGCAGTATTTT. This encodes CASSPRDSDTQYF.

The V and J genes are TRBV12-3 or TRBV12-4 and TRBJ2-1; no reliable D call. Trimming cost V 5 bases and J 4 bases, with 9 bases left between them. The CDR3 has 13 residues. CDR3 nucleotides: TGTGCCAGCAGTACCCAGAAATACAATGAGCAGTTCTTC. Residues: CASSTQKYNEQFF.

This clonotype occurred a few times. The CDR3 nucleotides are TGTGCCAGCAAGGGACAGGGTCACCAGCCCCAGCATTTT. Encoded protein: CASKGQGHQPQHF. This chain connects TRBV6-1 to TRBJ1-5; TRBD1 agrees at 9 bases. CDR3 length equals 13 residues. The ends lost 7 bases at V and 7 bases at J; junction bases unmatched: 5. The germline V gene encodes CDR1 MNHNS and CDR2 SASEGT.

Concerning this clonotype: The junction departs from germline at one end; a sequencing error may be responsible. The chain uses TRBV12-3 or TRBV12-4 and TRBJ2-7, with 9 bases identical to TRBD1. The length of the CDR3 is 11 residues. The CDR3 protein is CASSLGTGTNF. CDR3 DNA sequence: TGTGCCAGCAGTTTGGGGACAGGGACCAACTTC.

This clonotype was observed many times. V and J are TRBV4-2 and TRBJ2-1, with TRBD2 matching over 9 bases. The CDR3 loop spans 16 amino acids. The V gene end was trimmed by 0 bases and the J gene end by 7 bases; junction bases not matched to a gene: 7. Germline CDR1 reads LGHNA; CDR2 reads YNFKEQ. Here the CDR3 reads CASSQDPAGGPNEQFF. The DNA for the CDR3 is TGTGCCAGCAGCCAAGATCCGGCGGGGGGGCCAAATGAGCAGTTCTTC.

The V call is TRBV5-1, the J call TRBJ2-1; tentative D call: TRBD1 (6 bases). Germline CDR1 is SGHRS and CDR2 is YFSETQ. The V end was cut by 1 base, the J end by 8 bases, with 10 bases between. The CDR3 totals 13 residues. The CDR3 nucleotides read TGCGCCAGCAGCTTGTTCAGGGGTCATGAGCAGTTCTTC. Translating gives CASSLFRGHEQFF.

The chain links TRBV18 to TRBJ2-7; D unclear. This CDR3 comprises 14 residues. V dropped 2 bases and J dropped 3 bases, with 11 bases sitting between them. CDR1 is KGHSH and CDR2 is LQKENI in the germline V gene. This CDR3 is CASSPKRYNYEQYF. The DNA of the CDR3 is TGTGCCAGCTCACCAAAACGATATAACTACGAGCAGTACTTC.

This clonotype was seen a few times. J is TRBJ2-5 and V is TRBV20-1, with a tentative D call TRBD2 (5 bases). V lost 0 bases and J 5 bases, leaving 13 bases between the germline ends. This CDR3 has 14 amino acids. Per the germline V gene, CDR1 is DFQATT and CDR2 is SNEGSKA (reference sequence). The CDR3 DNA reads as TGCAGTGCTAGAGATCAGAGGGTGGAGGAGACCCAGTACTTC. It specifies CSARDQRVEETQYF.

The rearrangement uses TRBV5-1 and TRBJ1-2; tentative D call: TRBD1 (6 bases). V dropped 0 bases and J dropped 5 bases, with 11 bases sitting between them. Looked up from germline, CDR1 is SGHRS and CDR2 is YFSETQ. The CDR3 is 14 amino acids. CDR3 sequence reads: CASSLGGPVYGYTF. The CDR3 nucleotides read TGCGCCAGCAGCTTGGGGGGGCCAGTTTATGGCTACACCTTC. Complete variable domain (other parts from reference TRBV5-1 and TRBJ1-2): KAGVTQTPRYLIKTRGQQVTLSCSPISGHRSVSWYQQTPGQGLQFLFEYFSETQRNKGNFPGRFSGRQFSNSRSEMNVSTLELGDSALYLCASSLGGPVYGYTFGSGTRLTVV.

This clonotype has only a few counts. As DNA, the CDR3 is TGCAGTACAGACACGAGGGAGACCCAGTACTTC. Protein product: CSTDTRETQYF. The gene calls are TRBV20-1 and TRBJ2-5; D is unresolved. Germline CDR1 is DFQATT and CDR2 is SNEGSKA (reference sequence). The CDR3 has 11 amino acids. V was pared by 8 bases and J by 5 bases, with 12 bases between.

This clonotype has more than one count but fewer than ten. The chain joins TRBV12-3 or TRBV12-4 to TRBJ1-2; 9 bases match TRBD1. V lost 4 bases and J lost 13; bases outside the gene matches: 16. The CDR3 loop spans 15 amino acids. Here the CDR3 DNA reads TGTGCCAGCAGTTCCATAACAGGGGGCGCAGGGCCGAGCACCTTC. Protein sequence: CASSSITGGAGPSTF.

The rearrangement links TRBV12-3 or TRBV12-4 to TRBJ1-3; a weak D match, TRBD1 (5 bases). V was cut by 3 bases and J by 0 bases, with 12 bases left in between. This CDR3 spans 16 amino acids. CDR3 in DNA: TGTGCCAGCAGTTTCACCAGGGTATACTCTGGAAACACCATATATTTT. It is translated as CASSFTRVYSGNTIYF.

There are a few counts of this clonotype. This sequence joins TRBV20-1 and TRBJ1-1; D not resolved. This CDR3 contains 15 residues. Trimming pared 1 base from V and 4 bases from J, leaving 16 bases between. Germline V lookup: CDR1 DFQATT, CDR2 SNEGSKA (reference sequence). The CDR3 DNA is TGCAGTGCTAGAGGAGTGGGGTCGATGGGCACTGAAGCTTTCTTT. Amino acid sequence: CSARGVGSMGTEAFF.

This clonotype has more than one count but fewer than ten. The chain couples TRBV5-1 to TRBJ2-3; 12 nucleotides line up with TRBD2. V was pared by 0 bases and J by 3 bases, with 8 bases of the junction left unmatched. The germline CDR1 and CDR2 sequences are SGHRS and YFSETQ. The CDR3 consists of 18 residues. This chain's CDR3 is CASSLGLAGGRVTDTQYF. The CDR3 nucleotides read TGCGCCAGCAGCTTGGGGCTAGCGGGGGGGCGTGTGACAGATACGCAGTATTTT.

This clonotype was counted a single time. V usage is TRBV5-1 and J usage is TRBJ1-1, with 7 bases matching TRBD1. CDR3 length: 14 amino acids. The germline V gene has CDR1 SGHRS and CDR2 YFSETQ. Losses at the gene ends were 6 bases for V and 6 bases for J; bases not matched to a gene: 11. The CDR3 DNA reads TGCGCCAGCACCCAGGGACAGAAAGGGGCTGAAGCTTTCTTT. Translated, it gives CASTQGQKGAEAFF.

This clonotype was seen a handful of times. J is TRBJ2-1 and V is TRBV20-1; 14 nucleotides match TRBD2. Trimming removed 0 bases from V and 7 bases from J; junction bases left unmatched: 5. The CDR3 length is 16 residues. Germline-derived CDR1 and CDR2 are DFQATT and SNEGSKA (reference sequence). The CDR3 DNA sequence: TGCAGTGCTAGAGATTGGACTAGCGGGGGGAAAAATGAGCAGTTCTTC. Its protein is CSARDWTSGGKNEQFF.

The V gene is TRBV10-2, the J gene TRBJ2-1; tentatively, D is TRBD2 (7 bases). This CDR3 has 16 residues. The germline V gene encodes CDR1 WSHSY and CDR2 SAAADI. Trimming cost V 2 bases and J 3 bases, with 14 bases left between them. The CDR3 DNA follows: TGCGCCAGCAGTGAGGTTTCGGGGGGCCACTACAATGAGCAGTTCTTC. This encodes CASSEVSGGHYNEQFF.

The genes are TRBV5-6 and TRBJ2-1, with D unresolved. CDR1 and CDR2 from the germline V gene are SGHDT and YYEEEE. Trimming removed 1 base at V and 6 bases at J, with 8 bases between. CDR3 length: 13 residues. CDR3: CASSLLQLNEQFF. As DNA, the CDR3 is TGTGCCAGCAGCTTGTTACAGCTCAATGAGCAGTTCTTC.

This clonotype appeared a few times. The rearrangement links TRBV14 to TRBJ2-7, with 10 bases identical to TRBD2. The V and J ends lost 5 bases and 9 bases, in that order; junction bases with no gene match: 16. Germline V CDR1 and CDR2: SGHDN, FVKESK. CDR3 length: 16 residues. The DNA of the CDR3 is TGTGCCAGCAGCTTGCGACTAGCGGGTACCCCGAACGGGCAGTACTTC. Amino acid sequence: CASSLRLAGTPNGQYF.

This clonotype turned up a few times. The rearrangement uses TRBV7-9 and TRBJ1-2; a weak D match, TRBD1 (5 bases). The CDR3 is 16 amino acids. V lost 5 bases and J lost 4, with 20 bases in between. CDR1 is SEHNR and CDR2 is FQNEAQ in the germline V gene (reference sequence). CDR3: CASSLPLGRTLYGYTF. The CDR3 DNA reads TGTGCCAGCAGCCTCCCCCTGGGACGGACCCTCTATGGCTACACCTTC.

V is TRBV10-2 and J is TRBJ2-7, with TRBD1 matching over 7 bases. Germline CDR1 reads WSHSY; CDR2 reads SAAADI. The CDR3 consists of 14 residues. Unmatched junction bases numbered 13, after V lost 8 bases and J lost 6 bases. CDR3 in amino acids: CASGTGASLAEQYF. The DNA for the CDR3 is TGCGCCAGCGGAACAGGGGCCTCGCTAGCCGAGCAGTACTTC.

This chain links TRBV20-1 with TRBJ1-6, with D maybe TRBD1 (5 bases). Germline-derived CDR1 and CDR2 are DFQATT and SNEGSKA (reference sequence). The CDR3 runs to 14 residues. The V end lost 3 bases, the J end lost 8 bases, and 14 bases lay between the germline ends. The CDR3 DNA follows: TGCAGTGCTAGTGAGGGGCGGCTTGATTCACCCCTCCACTTT. Amino acids: CSASEGRLDSPLHF.

The chain couples TRBV20-1 to TRBJ1-2; D unclear. The V end was cut by 1 base, the J end by 6 bases, with 15 bases between. Germline V gene data show CDR1 as DFQATT and CDR2 as SNEGSKA (reference sequence). This CDR3 contains 14 residues. CDR3 nucleotide sequence: TGCAGTGCTAGAGGTGCGGAATATTCCCATGGCTACACCTTC. This encodes CSARGAEYSHGYTF.

This chain links TRBV20-1 with TRBJ2-1; 9 bases align to TRBD1. This CDR3 has 13 residues. Germline trimming cut 3 bases from V and 9 bases from J; bases unmatched to any gene: 6. The germline V gene has CDR1 DFQATT and CDR2 SNEGSKA (reference sequence). The CDR3 here is CSARNRGQGEQFF. CDR3 bases: TGCAGTGCTAGGAACAGGGGGCAGGGTGAGCAGTTCTTC.

This clonotype was seen a few times. The CDR3 bases are TGTGCCAGTAGGGATCCCGCCTCGAATGAGCAGTTCTTC. The encoded protein is CASRDPASNEQFF. The V call is TRBV5-5, the J call TRBJ2-1; D ambiguous. Germline V gene sequence: CDR1 SGHKS, CDR2 YYEKEE (reference sequence). CDR3 length: 13 residues. The V end was cut by 8 bases, the J end by 7 bases, with 16 bases between.

This clonotype was observed a few times. The chain carries TRBV6-4 and TRBJ2-3; D is ambiguous. The CDR3 sequence is 11 residues long. Germline CDR1 and CDR2: MRHNA and SNTAGT. Trimming removed 2 bases at V and 15 bases at J, with 12 bases between. The DNA of the CDR3 is TGTGCCAGCAGTGACCACGCCAGTTACTATTTT. Translating it yields CASSDHASYYF.